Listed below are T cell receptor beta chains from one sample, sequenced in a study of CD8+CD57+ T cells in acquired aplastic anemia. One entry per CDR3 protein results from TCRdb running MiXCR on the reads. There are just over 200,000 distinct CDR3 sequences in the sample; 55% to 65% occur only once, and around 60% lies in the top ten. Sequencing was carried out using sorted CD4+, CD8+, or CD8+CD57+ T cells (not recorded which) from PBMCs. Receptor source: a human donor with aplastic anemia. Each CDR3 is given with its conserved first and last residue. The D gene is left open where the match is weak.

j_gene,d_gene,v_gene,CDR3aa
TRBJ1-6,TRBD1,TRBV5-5,CASSLAKTGEGSPLHF
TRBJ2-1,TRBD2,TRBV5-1,CASSPGTSGRRDEQFF
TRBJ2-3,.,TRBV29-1,CSVSTDTDTQYF
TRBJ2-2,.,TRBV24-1,CATSDTTYTGELFF
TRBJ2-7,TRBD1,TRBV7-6,CASSSFHRGGGEQYF
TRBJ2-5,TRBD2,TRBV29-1,CSVGRTSGETQYF
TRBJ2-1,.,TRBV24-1,CATSRSYNEQFF
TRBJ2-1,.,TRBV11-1,CASSVWDYNEQFF
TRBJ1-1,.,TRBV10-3,CAISKQGNTEAFF
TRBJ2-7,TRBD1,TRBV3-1,CASSQGRGMPYEQYF
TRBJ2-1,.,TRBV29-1,CSVELARGGGEQFF
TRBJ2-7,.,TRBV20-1,CSASLVHEQYF
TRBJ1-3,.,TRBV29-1,CSVIQGSGNTIYF